Listed here are 25 T cell receptor beta chains from one sample, sequenced in a study of long-term antiretroviral therapy in people with HIV. immunoSEQ v3.0 was run at survey level. The method was immunoSEQ multiplex PCR; TCRdb's version includes in-frame clones alone and lacks a portion of them. This table has tens of thousands of clones, roughly 80% appearing once. This specimen was unsorted PBMCs, taken 0.4 years before starting antiretroviral therapy. The source of these receptors is a young man with HIV.

This rearrangement joins TRBV6-6 to TRBJ2-2; D perhaps matches TRBD1 (6 bases). The V end lost 4 bases, the J end lost 4 bases, and 16 bases lay between the germline ends. CDR1 and CDR2 from the germline V gene are MNHNY and SVGAGI (reference sequence). The CDR3 has 16 amino acids. CDR3 sequence reads: CASSSDPTGVTGELFF. In nucleotides, the CDR3 is TGTGCCAGCAGTTCAGACCCGACAGGAGTCACCGGGGAGCTGTTTTTT.

This clone was observed a handful of times. The chain recombines TRBV30 with TRBJ1-5, with D possibly being TRBD1 (5 bases). The CDR3 runs to 13 residues. Trimming cost V 1 base and J 6 bases, with 10 bases left between them. Germline V gene lookup returns CDR1 GTSNPN and CDR2 SVGIG (reference sequence). DNA of the CDR3: TGTGCCTGGAGTGGGGACCGGACTCAGCCCCAGCATTTT. Amino acid sequence: CAWSGDRTQPQHF.

The CDR3: CASSTLAGFSYEQYF. The CDR3 region has the DNA TGTGCCAGCAGCACCCTGGCGGGTTTCTCCTACGAGCAGTACTTC. The chain employs TRBV5-6 and TRBJ2-7; D possibly corresponds to TRBD2 (5 bases). Germline loops: CDR1 SGHDT, CDR2 YYEEEE. The length of the CDR3 is 15 residues. The V and J ends lost 4 bases and 0 bases respectively, with 14 bases between them.

There are a few counts of this clone. This rearrangement joins TRBV6-5 to TRBJ2-2; weak D call: TRBD1 (6 bases). The germline V gene has CDR1 MNHEY and CDR2 SVGAGI. The CDR3 totals 16 residues. Trimming took off 4 bases at V and 4 bases at J, with 16 bases between the two ends. For the CDR3, the DNA is TGTGCCAGCAGTTCAGACCCGACAGGAGTCACCGGGGAGCTGTTTTTT. Translating it yields CASSSDPTGVTGELFF.

The genes are TRBV19 and TRBJ2-1, with 8 positions matching TRBD2. Trimming removed 4 bases from V and 6 bases from J; junction bases left unmatched: 17. This CDR3 contains 18 residues. Germline V gene lookup returns CDR1 LNHDA and CDR2 SQIVND (reference sequence). CDR3 protein: CASSTIKASGLLRNEQFF. The CDR3 DNA reads as TGTGCCAGTAGTACCATTAAGGCTAGCGGGCTTCTACGCAATGAGCAGTTCTTC.

J is TRBJ1-3 and V is TRBV19; no clear D gene. This CDR3 has 13 amino acids. CDR1 and CDR2 from the germline V gene are LNHDA and SQIVND (reference sequence). V was shortened by 5 bases and J by 4 bases, with 9 bases between the two germline ends. CDR3 amino acids: CASSAQIGNTIYF. The CDR3 coding sequence is TGTGCCAGTAGTGCACAGATCGGAAACACCATATATTTT. The whole variable domain, filled in from reference TRBV19 and TRBJ1-3, reads DGGITQSPKYLFRKEGQNVTLSCEQNLNHDAMYWYRQDPGQGLRLIYYSQIVNDFQKGDIAEGYSVSREKKESFPLTVTSAQKNPTAFYLCASSAQIGNTIYFGEGSWLTVV.

V usage is TRBV5-1 and J usage is TRBJ2-7; TRBD1 agrees at 8 bases. The V gene end was trimmed by 2 bases and the J gene end by 3 bases; junction bases not matched to a gene: 4. The CDR3 has 14 residues. Per the germline V gene, CDR1 is SGHRS and CDR2 is YFSETQ. The DNA of the CDR3 is TGCGCCAGCAGCTTTGGACAGGGTGTCTACGAGCAGTACTTC. Translating it yields CASSFGQGVYEQYF.

The gene calls are TRBV27 and TRBJ1-6; possibly TRBD1 for D (5 bases). This CDR3 region has 15 residues. Trimming stripped 5 bases from V and 3 bases from J, with 11 bases between. The germline V gene has CDR1 MNHEY and CDR2 SMNVEV (reference sequence). The CDR3 region has the DNA TGTGCCAGCAGTCCATGGGGGAACTATAATTCACCCCTCCACTTT. Encoded protein: CASSPWGNYNSPLHF.

This sequence joins TRBV5-1 and TRBJ2-7; tentatively, D is TRBD2 (7 bases). CDR1 is SGHRS and CDR2 is YFSETQ in the germline V gene. Trimming pared 0 bases from V and 0 bases from J, leaving 13 bases between. The CDR3 is made up of 16 amino acids. The CDR3 sequence: CASSLARGGSSYEQYF. The CDR3, as DNA: TGCGCCAGCAGCTTGGCGAGGGGGGGCAGCTCCTACGAGCAGTACTTC.

This sequence joins TRBV7-2 and TRBJ2-1; no clear D gene. From germline, CDR1 is SGHTA and CDR2 FQGNSA. The V end lost 1 base, the J end lost 9 bases, and 16 bases lay between the germline ends. The CDR3 runs 15 residues. In nucleotides, the CDR3 is TGTGCCAGCAGCTTAGTCGTCGATAGGCCCAGTGAGCAGTTCTTC. It codes for CASSLVVDRPSEQFF.

V and J are TRBV5-1 and TRBJ2-1; D is ambiguous. This CDR3 is 13 amino acids long. Trimming left V 2 bases short and J 5 bases short, with 8 bases between. Germline V gene sequence: CDR1 SGHRS, CDR2 YFSETQ. In DNA, the CDR3 is TGCGCCAGCAGCTTATTCCTTGACAATGAGCAGTTCTTC. This sequence encodes CASSLFLDNEQFF.

The chain uses TRBV7-8 and TRBJ2-1, with a weak D call TRBD1 (6 bases). The CDR3 is 14 amino acids. Trimming removed 4 bases from V and 5 bases from J, with 12 bases in between. The germline V gene has CDR1 SGHVS and CDR2 FQNEAQ. The DNA for the CDR3 is TGTGCCAGCAGCTCAAGGACAGCAAACAATGAGCAGTTCTTC. As protein: CASSSRTANNEQFF.

The chain carries TRBV21-1 and TRBJ2-2; no check of the table's D call, TRBD2, against the DNA was made. TRBV21-1 is shown as a pseudogene. There are 16 residues in the CDR3. CDR3 coding DNA: TGTGCCAGTCCCTCCGGGCTAGCGGGAGTCACCGGGGAGCTGTTTTTT. It yields the protein CASPSGLAGVTGELFF.

V gene TRBV7-9 combines with J gene TRBJ1-1, with D unresolved. Trimming cost V 1 base and J 2 bases, with 8 bases left between them. The germline gives CDR1 SEHNR, CDR2 FQNEAQ (reference sequence). This CDR3 is built from 14 residues. The CDR3 is CASSLEAGNTEAFF. In nucleotides, the CDR3 is TGTGCCAGCAGCTTAGAGGCAGGTAACACTGAAGCTTTCTTT. The full variable domain, in which reference TRBV7-9 and TRBJ1-1 provide the parts outside the CDR3, is DTGVSQNPRHKITKRGQNVTFRCDPISEHNRLYWYRQTLGQGPEFLTYFQNEAQLEKSRLLSDRFSAERPKGSFSTLEIQRTEQGDSAMYLCASSLEAGNTEAFFGQGTRLTVV.

A few counts support this clone. V and J are TRBV21-1 and TRBJ1-5; the tabulated D call, TRBD1, remains unverified against the DNA. TRBV21-1 is a listed pseudogene. CDR3 length equals 17 residues. The CDR3 DNA reads as TGTGCCAGCAGCATCCGGGACAGGGGGCATAGCAATCAGCCCCAGCATTTT. It is translated as CASSIRDRGHSNQPQHF.

V gene TRBV10-3 combines with J gene TRBJ2-7; TRBD1 matches 8 bases. The CDR3 length is 15 residues. V was pared by 6 bases and J by 6 bases, with 13 bases of the junction left unmatched. CDR1 ENHRY and CDR2 SYGVKD come from the germline V gene. The chain's CDR3 is CAISYPGQVSGEQYF. The CDR3, as DNA: TGTGCCATCAGCTATCCGGGACAGGTTTCGGGCGAGCAGTACTTC.

The chain combines TRBV6-6 with TRBJ1-5; TRBD1 matches 10 bases. V trimming: 2 bases; J trimming: 2 bases; junction bases outside the gene matches: 3. Per germline, CDR1 MNHNY and CDR2 SVGAGI (reference sequence). This CDR3 contains 16 residues. In DNA, the CDR3 is TGTGCCAGCAGTTACGGGGGGACAGGGGGCAATCAGCCCCAGCATTTT. This codes for CASSYGGTGGNQPQHF.

This chain uses TRBV6-5 with TRBJ1-1; D unclear. CDR1 MNHEY and CDR2 SVGAGI come from the germline V gene. The V gene lost 5 bases and the J gene lost 0 bases, with 13 bases spanning the gap. The CDR3 loop spans 15 amino acids. For the CDR3, the DNA is TGTGCCAGCAGTCACAGAACCCCGATGAACACTGAAGCTTTCTTT. Its translation is CASSHRTPMNTEAFF.

CDR3 residues: CASSQVAGQQETQYF. The CDR3 DNA sequence: TGCGCCAGCAGCCAAGTAGCGGGGCAACAAGAGACCCAGTACTTC. This chain links TRBV4-3 with TRBJ2-5; 8 nucleotides agree with TRBD2. CDR3 size: 15 residues. Unmatched junction bases numbered 3, after V lost 1 base and J lost 2 bases. Germline lookup yields CDR1 LGHNA and CDR2 YSLEER.

In nucleotides, the CDR3 is TGTGCCAGCAGCGCCCCTAGCGGCTCCTACAATGAGCAGTTCTTC. Translation: CASSAPSGSYNEQFF. The chain employs TRBV9 and TRBJ2-1; 7 bases align to TRBD2. The ends lost 3 bases at V and 0 bases at J; junction bases unmatched: 3. Germline V gives CDR1 SGDLS, CDR2 YYNGEE. This CDR3 is 15 amino acids long.

The gene calls are TRBV2 and TRBJ1-6, with D hard to call. The CDR3 totals 13 residues. Germline V gene sequence: CDR1 SNHLY, CDR2 FYNNEI. Trimming pared 8 bases from V and 6 bases from J, leaving 11 bases between. The CDR3 nucleotides read TGTGCCAGCGAAAAGAGCTCTAATTCACCCCTCCACTTT. Translation: CASEKSSNSPLHF. The full variable domain, completed using reference TRBV2 and TRBJ1-6, is EPEVTQTPSHQVTQMGQEVILRCVPISNHLYFYWYRQILGQKVEFLVSFYNNEISEKSEIFDDQFSVERPDGSNFTLKIRSTKLEDSAMYFCASEKSSNSPLHFGNGTRLTVT.

This chain's CDR3 is CASSQVSGADSQYF. The CDR3 coding sequence is TGCGCCAGCAGCCAAGTTTCAGGGGCGGACTCGCAGTATTTT. The chain is built from TRBV4-1 and TRBJ2-3, with D perhaps TRBD1 (6 bases). Looked up from germline, CDR1 is MGHRA and CDR2 is YSYEKL. The V end was cut by 1 base, the J end by 10 bases, with 15 bases between. The CDR3 loop spans 14 amino acids.

In DNA, the CDR3 is TGTGCCAGCAGTTCCGCTTCGACGGAATCCTACGAGCAGTACTTC. Its translation: CASSSASTESYEQYF. This chain joins TRBV28 and TRBJ2-7; no clear D. The V end was cut by 4 bases, the J end by 1 base, with 14 bases between. CDR1 and CDR2 (germline): MDHEN, SYDVKM. The CDR3 has 15 amino acids.

This chain connects TRBV2 to TRBJ1-6; D ambiguous. This CDR3 contains 16 residues. Germline CDR1 reads SNHLY; CDR2 reads FYNNEI. The V end lost 5 bases, the J end lost 8 bases, and 19 bases lay between the germline ends. The chain's CDR3 is CASSTLPPGPHSPLHF. The CDR3 bases are TGTGCCAGCAGTACTCTGCCCCCCGGGCCTCATTCACCCCTCCACTTT.

This chain joins TRBV5-6 and TRBJ2-7; D ambiguous. The germline CDR1 and CDR2 sequences are SGHDT and YYEEEE. The germline V and J ends were trimmed by 0 bases and 5 bases, with 3 bases remaining between them. The CDR3 runs 11 residues. The CDR3 DNA reads TGTGCCAGCAGCTTGGAGCACGAGCAGTACTTC. Its protein is CASSLEHEQYF.